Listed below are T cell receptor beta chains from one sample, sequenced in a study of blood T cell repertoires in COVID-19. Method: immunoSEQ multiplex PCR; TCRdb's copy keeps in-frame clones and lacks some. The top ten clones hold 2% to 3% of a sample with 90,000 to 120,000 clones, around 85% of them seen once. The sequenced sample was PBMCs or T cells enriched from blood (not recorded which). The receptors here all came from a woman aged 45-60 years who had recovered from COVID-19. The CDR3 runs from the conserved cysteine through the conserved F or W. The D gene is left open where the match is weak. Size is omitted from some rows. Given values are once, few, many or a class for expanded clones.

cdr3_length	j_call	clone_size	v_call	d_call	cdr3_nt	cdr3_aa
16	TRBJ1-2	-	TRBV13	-	TGTGCCAGCAGCTTAATTAAGATTGGACTTGACTATGGCTACACCTTC	CASSLIKIGLDYGYTF
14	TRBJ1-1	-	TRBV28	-	TGTGCCAGCAGTCTCAGAGGGGGGGCAGCTGAAGCTTTCTTT	CASSLRGGAAEAFF
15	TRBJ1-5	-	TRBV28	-	TGTGCCAGCCAACCAACAGGGAAGAGCAATCAGCCCCAGCATTTT	CASQPTGKSNQPQHF
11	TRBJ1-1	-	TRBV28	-	TGTGCCAGCAGTCAGGCCAGGGAAGCTTTCTTT	CASSQAREAFF
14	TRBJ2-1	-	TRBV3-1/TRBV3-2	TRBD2	TGTGCCAGCAGCGAAGGACTAGCGGGAGGACGGCAGTTCTTC	CASSEGLAGGRQFF
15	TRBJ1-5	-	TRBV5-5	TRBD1	TGTGCCAGCAGCTCCCTGACAGGGGAAAATCAGCCCCAGCATTTT	CASSSLTGENQPQHF
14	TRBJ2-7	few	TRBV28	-	TGTGCCAGCAGCCTTCGGAGGGGCCCCTACGAGCAGTACTTC	CASSLRRGPYEQYF
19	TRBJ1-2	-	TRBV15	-	TGTGCCACCAGCAGAGATCTACAGGGAAGACCGCAAACTAACTATGGCTACACCTTC	CATSRDLQGRPQTNYGYTF
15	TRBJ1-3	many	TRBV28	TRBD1	TGTGCCAGCAGTAAAACAGGGGCGCGGGGAAACACCATATATTTT	CASSKTGARGNTIYF
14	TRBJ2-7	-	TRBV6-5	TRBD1	TGTGCCAGCAGGGGCAGGGGGCATTCCTACGAGCAGTACTTC	CASRGRGHSYEQYF
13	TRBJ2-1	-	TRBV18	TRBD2	TGTGCCAGCTCACCGACTAGCGGGCCTGAGCAGTTCTTC	CASSPTSGPEQFF
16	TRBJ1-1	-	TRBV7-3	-	TGTGCCAGCAGCTTACGCGGGCCTAACAGCGGCACTGAAGCTTTCTTT	CASSLRGPNSGTEAFF
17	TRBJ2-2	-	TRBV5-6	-	TGTGCCAGCACCACTAAACGTCCAGGGACGAACACCGGGGAGCTGTTTTTT	CASTTKRPGTNTGELFF
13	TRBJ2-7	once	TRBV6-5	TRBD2	TGTGCCAGCCTCGCGCGGGGGGGTTACGAGCAGTACTTC	CASLARGGYEQYF
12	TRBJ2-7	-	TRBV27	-	TGTGCCAGCGGTACACCATTCTACGAGCAGTACTTC	CASGTPFYEQYF
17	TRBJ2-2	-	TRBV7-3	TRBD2	TGTGCCAGCAGCTTAAGGCGTCTAGCGGGAAACACCGGGGAGCTGTTTTTT	CASSLRRLAGNTGELFF
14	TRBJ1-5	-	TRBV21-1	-	TGTGCCAGCAGCAAAGCCCTAATTCGTCAGCCCCAGCATTTT	CASSKALIRQPQHF
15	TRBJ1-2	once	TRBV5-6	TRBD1	TGTGCCAGCAGCGGCCGGGACAGGGGGCTTTATGGCTACACCTTC	CASSGRDRGLYGYTF
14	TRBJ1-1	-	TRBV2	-	TGTGCCAGCAGTGAGGGCAGGGTCGCCACTGAAGCTTTCTTT	CASSEGRVATEAFF
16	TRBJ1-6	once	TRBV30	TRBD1	TGTGCCTGGGTACGGGACAGGGGCCGCTATAATTCACCCCTCCACTTT	CAWVRDRGRYNSPLHF
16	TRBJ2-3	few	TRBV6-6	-	TGTGCCAGCAGTCGATCCGGGACAAGACGGTTAGATACGCAGTATTTT	CASSRSGTRRLDTQYF
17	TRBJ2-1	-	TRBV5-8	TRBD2	TGTGCCAGCAGCGACCTAGCGGGAGGGCCATTGGTAGATGAGCAGTTCTTC	CASSDLAGGPLVDEQFF
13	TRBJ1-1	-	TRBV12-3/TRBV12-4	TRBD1	TGTGCCAGCAGTATACGGGACAGACCTGAAGCTTTCTTT	CASSIRDRPEAFF
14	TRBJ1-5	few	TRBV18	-	TGTGCCAGCTCACCAAGTCAGGAAGGCCAGCCCCAGCATTTT	CASSPSQEGQPQHF
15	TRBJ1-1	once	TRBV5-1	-	TGCGCCAGCAGCTTGTGGGGGGAAGGGAACACTGAAGCTTTCTTT	CASSLWGEGNTEAFF
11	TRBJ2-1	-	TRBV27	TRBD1	TGTGCCACGACGACAGGGAATGAGCAGTTCTTC	CATTTGNEQFF
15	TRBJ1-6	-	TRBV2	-	TGTGCCAGCAGTGTATTGGGAGGGTTGGAGTCACCCCTCCACTTT	CASSVLGGLESPLHF
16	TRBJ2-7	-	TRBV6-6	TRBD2	TGTGCCAGCAGCTATACGACTAGCGGGAACTCCTACGAGCAGTACTTC	CASSYTTSGNSYEQYF
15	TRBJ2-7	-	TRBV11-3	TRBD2	TGTGCCAGCAGCTTGGTTAGCGGGGGACTTTGGGGGCAGTACTTC	CASSLVSGGLWGQYF
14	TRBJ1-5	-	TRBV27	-	TGTGCCAGCAGTGGACACAGGGACAATCAGCCCCAGCATTTT	CASSGHRDNQPQHF